The 17 T cell receptor beta chains in this list originate from one sample, sequenced in a study of CD8+CD57+ T cells in acquired aplastic anemia. The study profiled TCR beta VDJ and CDR3 using genomic DNA as template. TCRdb called the reads again in MiXCR, with one record for every CDR3 protein. Of around 180,000 distinct CDR3 sequences in the sample, roughly 50% are singletons; the top ten hold roughly 13%. Patients selected for sequencing had displayed CD8+CD57+ cell expansion by flow cytometry. Sequenced input: sorted CD4+, CD8+, or CD8+CD57+ T cells (not recorded which) from PBMCs. Source of these receptors: a human donor with aplastic anemia.

The V and J genes are TRBV30 and TRBJ1-4, with 7 bases that match TRBD1. Germline trimming cut 0 bases from V and 9 bases from J; bases unmatched to any gene: 4. CDR1 GTSNPN and CDR2 SVGIG come from the germline V gene (reference sequence). The CDR3 is 13 amino acids. The CDR3: CAWSVLGGQKLFF. As DNA, the CDR3 is TGTGCCTGGAGTGTACTAGGGGGCCAAAAACTGTTTTTT.

This clonotype showed up many times. The V and J genes are TRBV10-2 and TRBJ1-3; D remains ambiguous. The germline V gene encodes CDR1 WSHSY and CDR2 SAAADI. V lost 4 bases and J lost 3, with 4 bases in between. The CDR3 extends over 12 amino acids. The CDR3 bases are TGCGCCAGCAGTGCAGTTGGAAACACCATATATTTT. Translated: CASSAVGNTIYF.

This clonotype has ten or more counts. The rearrangement uses TRBV9 and TRBJ1-3; D remains ambiguous. Deletions cut 3 bases from V and 0 bases from J, with 13 bases between. Germline values: CDR1 SGDLS, CDR2 YYNGEE. The CDR3 loop spans 16 amino acids. DNA for the CDR3: TGTGCCAGCAGCGAGAGTGCGTCCTTCTCTGGAAACACCATATATTTT. This encodes CASSESASFSGNTIYF.

This clonotype was counted at least ten times. The chain uses TRBV25-1 and TRBJ2-7; a possible D gene is TRBD1 (6 bases). Germline V gene sequence: CDR1 MGHDK, CDR2 SYGVNS. The CDR3 consists of 12 residues. V gave up 3 bases and J gave up 6 bases, with 9 bases separating them. For the CDR3, the DNA is TGTGCCAGCAGTGACCGGACAGCCGAGCAGTACTTC. It specifies CASSDRTAEQYF.

The sample holds many counts of this clonotype. This chain connects TRBV5-4 to TRBJ1-2; D remains ambiguous. The CDR3 consists of 14 residues. Germline V gene data show CDR1 as SGHNT and CDR2 as YYREEE (reference sequence). V lost 0 bases to trimming and J lost 5 bases, with 11 bases between them. CDR3 sequence reads: CASSLDSAAYGYTF. The CDR3 nucleotides are TGTGCCAGCAGCTTGGATTCGGCAGCTTATGGCTACACCTTC.

In DNA, the CDR3 is TGCAGTGCTAGTTTAGGCTATGGCTACACCTTC. Translating gives CSASLGYGYTF. The chain uses TRBV20-1 and TRBJ1-2; no reliable D call. Germline CDR1 is DFQATT and CDR2 is SNEGSKA (reference sequence). V was shortened by 3 bases and J by 4 bases, with 6 bases between the two germline ends. CDR3 size: 11 residues.

This chain connects TRBV4-2 to TRBJ2-3; TRBD2 agrees at 12 bases. The CDR3 loop spans 16 amino acids. Trimming took 1 base from V and 7 from J; bases not matched to a gene: 6. Germline CDR1 LGHNA, CDR2 YNFKEQ. The CDR3 nucleotides are TGTGCCAGCAGCCAAGTCCCTAGCGGGGGGGAACATACGCAGTATTTT. This translates into CASSQVPSGGEHTQYF.

The V call is TRBV5-1, the J call TRBJ1-5, with 8 bases fitting TRBD1. Germline CDR1 and CDR2: SGHRS and YFSETQ. The CDR3 loop spans 14 amino acids. V lost 4 bases, J lost 8 bases, and 8 bases stayed unmatched. CDR3 coding DNA: TGCGCCAGCAGCCCGGGGACAGGCGGAGAGCCCCAGCATTTT. Protein product: CASSPGTGGEPQHF. The entire variable domain, with the rest obtained from reference TRBV5-1 and TRBJ1-5, is as follows: KAGVTQTPRYLIKTRGQQVTLSCSPISGHRSVSWYQQTPGQGLQFLFEYFSETQRNKGNFPGRFSGRQFSNSRSEMNVSTLELGDSALYLCASSPGTGGEPQHFGDGTRLSIL.

The rearrangement uses TRBV24-1 and TRBJ1-5; 7 positions match TRBD1. Germline CDR1 is KGHDR and CDR2 is SFDVKD. The V segment lost 9 bases and the J segment 1 base; nucleotides outside the gene matches: 2. The CDR3 is made up of 13 amino acids. DNA of the CDR3: TGTGCCACCTCCAGGGGGAGCAATCAGCCCCAGCATTTT. This sequence encodes CATSRGSNQPQHF.

The chain employs TRBV20-1 and TRBJ2-5; 7 bases agree with TRBD2. The germline CDR1 and CDR2 sequences are DFQATT and SNEGSKA (reference sequence). The CDR3 loop spans 12 amino acids. The J segment lost 5 bases and the V segment lost 6 bases, leaving 6 bases of the junction unmatched. CDR3 sequence (DNA): TGCAGTGCCGGACTAGGAGGGGAGACCCAGTACTTC. This codes for CSAGLGGETQYF.

This clonotype came up many times. This chain links TRBV4-1 with TRBJ1-3; no firm D call. Germline CDR1 reads MGHRA; CDR2 reads YSYEKL. Trimming removed 0 bases from V and 3 bases from J, with 3 bases in between. This CDR3 has 13 residues. For the CDR3, the DNA is TGCGCCAGCAGCCAAGACCGTGGAAACACCATATATTTT. It encodes CASSQDRGNTIYF.

This clonotype was seen at least ten times. The V and J genes are TRBV7-9 and TRBJ1-1; D not certain. The CDR3 loop spans 13 amino acids. The V gene lost 4 bases and the J gene lost 4 bases, with 10 bases spanning the gap. Germline CDR1 and CDR2: SEHNR and FQNEAQ (reference sequence). In DNA form, the CDR3 reads TGTGCCAGCAGCTATAATGTCCCCACTGAAGCTTTCTTT. Translated, it gives CASSYNVPTEAFF.

This clonotype was seen repeatedly, ten times or more. The CDR3 nucleotides are TGTGCCAGCAGTTACTCGAAGCCACCCAGCTCCTATAATTCACCCCTCCACTTT. This codes for CASSYSKPPSSYNSPLHF. The chain combines TRBV6-2 or TRBV6-3 with TRBJ1-6; unclear D gene. Germline lookup yields CDR1 MNHEY and CDR2 SVGEGT. Trimming took off 0 bases at V and 0 bases at J, with 12 bases between the two ends. This CDR3 spans 18 amino acids.

The gene calls are TRBV20-1 and TRBJ2-5; 10 positions agree with TRBD2. The CDR3 is made up of 16 amino acids. Losses at the gene ends were 4 bases for V and 2 bases for J; bases not matched to a gene: 10. Germline V gives CDR1 DFQATT, CDR2 SNEGSKA (reference sequence). DNA for the CDR3: TGCAGTGCTATAGGGCTAGCGGGGGATAATCAAGAGACCCAGTACTTC. Its protein product is CSAIGLAGDNQETQYF.

This clonotype was counted a single time. The chain joins TRBV2 to TRBJ2-7; weak D call: TRBD1 (5 bases). Between the trimmed V and J ends, which lost 3 bases and 3 bases, there was a span of 12 bases. The CDR3 totals 14 residues. Germline CDR1 SNHLY, CDR2 FYNNEI. The CDR3 DNA reads as TGTGCCAGCAGTGACCCCAATAGGGGCTACGAGCAGTACTTC. This sequence encodes CASSDPNRGYEQYF.

The gene calls are TRBV9 and TRBJ1-2, with D perhaps matching TRBD1 (6 bases). The CDR3 sequence is 14 residues long. Germline loops: CDR1 SGDLS, CDR2 YYNGEE. The germline V and J ends were trimmed by 0 bases and 8 bases, with 14 bases remaining between them. The CDR3 DNA sequence: TGTGCCAGCAGCGTAGACGACAGGTTACCAGGCTACACCTTC. Translation: CASSVDDRLPGYTF.

As for this clonotype: Possible read error: a much larger clone is one base away. The chain is built from TRBV5-1 and TRBJ1-2; TRBD1 is a possible D gene (5 bases). Germline V gene data show CDR1 as SGHRS and CDR2 as YFSETQ. The CDR3 covers 14 residues. This CDR3 reads CAISPSVGVGGYTF. The DNA of the CDR3 is TGCGCCATCAGCCCGTCAGTGGGGGTTGGTGGCTACACCTTC.